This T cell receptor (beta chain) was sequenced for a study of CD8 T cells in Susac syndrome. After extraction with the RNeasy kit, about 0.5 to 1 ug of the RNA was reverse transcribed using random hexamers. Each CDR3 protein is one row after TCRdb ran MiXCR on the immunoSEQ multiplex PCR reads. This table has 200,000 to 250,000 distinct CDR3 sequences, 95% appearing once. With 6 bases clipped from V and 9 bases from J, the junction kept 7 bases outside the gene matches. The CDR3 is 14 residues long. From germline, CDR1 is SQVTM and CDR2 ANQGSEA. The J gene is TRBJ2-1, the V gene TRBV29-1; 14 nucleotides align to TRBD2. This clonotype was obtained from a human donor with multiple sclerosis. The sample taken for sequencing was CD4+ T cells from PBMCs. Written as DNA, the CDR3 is TGCAGCGTAGCGACTAGCGGGAGGGCCATTGAGCAGTTCTTC. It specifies CSVATSGRAIEQFF.